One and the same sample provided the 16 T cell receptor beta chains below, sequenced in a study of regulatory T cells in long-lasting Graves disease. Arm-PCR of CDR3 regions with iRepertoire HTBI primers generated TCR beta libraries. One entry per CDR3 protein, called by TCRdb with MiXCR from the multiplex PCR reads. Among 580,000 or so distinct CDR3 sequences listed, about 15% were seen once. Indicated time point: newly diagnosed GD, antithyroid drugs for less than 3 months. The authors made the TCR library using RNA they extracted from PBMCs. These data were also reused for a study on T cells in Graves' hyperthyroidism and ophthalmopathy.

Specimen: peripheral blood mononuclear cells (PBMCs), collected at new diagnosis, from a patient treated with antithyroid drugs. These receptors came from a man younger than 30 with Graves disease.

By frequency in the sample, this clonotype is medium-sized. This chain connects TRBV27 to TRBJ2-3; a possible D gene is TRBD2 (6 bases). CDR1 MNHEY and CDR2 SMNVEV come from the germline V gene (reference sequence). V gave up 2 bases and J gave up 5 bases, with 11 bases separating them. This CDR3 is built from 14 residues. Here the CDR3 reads CASSLEVSGDTQYF. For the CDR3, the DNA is TGTGCCAGCAGTTTAGAGGTTAGCGGAGATACGCAGTATTTT.

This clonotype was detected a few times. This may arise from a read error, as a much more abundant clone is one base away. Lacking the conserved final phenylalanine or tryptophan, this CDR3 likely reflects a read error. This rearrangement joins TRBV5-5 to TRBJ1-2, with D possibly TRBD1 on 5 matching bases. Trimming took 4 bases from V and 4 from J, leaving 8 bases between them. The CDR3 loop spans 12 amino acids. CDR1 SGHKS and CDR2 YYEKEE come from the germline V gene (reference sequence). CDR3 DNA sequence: TGTGCCAGCAGCGCTCAGGGCTATGGCTACACCCTC. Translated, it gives CASSAQGYGYTL.

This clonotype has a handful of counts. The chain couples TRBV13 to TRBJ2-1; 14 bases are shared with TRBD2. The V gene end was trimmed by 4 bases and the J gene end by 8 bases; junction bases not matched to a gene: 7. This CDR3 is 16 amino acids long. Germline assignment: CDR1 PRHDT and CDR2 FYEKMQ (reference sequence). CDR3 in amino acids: CASSSPGLAGEHEQFF. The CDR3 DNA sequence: TGTGCCAGCAGCTCCCCGGGACTAGCGGGAGAACATGAGCAGTTCTTC.

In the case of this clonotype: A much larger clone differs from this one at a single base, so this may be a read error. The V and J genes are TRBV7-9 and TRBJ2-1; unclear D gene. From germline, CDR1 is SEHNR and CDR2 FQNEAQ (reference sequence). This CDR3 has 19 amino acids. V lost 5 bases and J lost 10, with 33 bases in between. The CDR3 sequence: CASSPITGPTTTRSYEQFF. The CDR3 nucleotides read TGTGCCAGCAGCCCAATTACCGGCCCTACAACTACCCGCTCCTACGAGCAGTTCTTC. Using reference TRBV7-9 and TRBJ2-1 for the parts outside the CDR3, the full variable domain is DTGVSQNPRHKITKRGQNVTFRCDPISEHNRLYWYRQTLGQGPEFLTYFQNEAQLEKSRLLSDRFSAERPKGSFSTLEIQRTEQGDSAMYLCASSPITGPTTTRSYEQFFGPGTRLTVL.

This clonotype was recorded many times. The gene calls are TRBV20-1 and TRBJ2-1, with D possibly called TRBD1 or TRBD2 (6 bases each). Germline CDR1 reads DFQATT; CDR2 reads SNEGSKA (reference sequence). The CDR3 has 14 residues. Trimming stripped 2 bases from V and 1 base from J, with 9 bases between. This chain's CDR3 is CSARRGDSYNEQFF. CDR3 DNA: TGCAGTGCTAGAAGGGGGGATTCCTACAATGAGCAGTTCTTC.

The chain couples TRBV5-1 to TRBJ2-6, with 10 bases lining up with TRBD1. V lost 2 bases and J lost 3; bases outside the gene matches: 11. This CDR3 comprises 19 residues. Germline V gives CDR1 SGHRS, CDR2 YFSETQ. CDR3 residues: CASSFQGTGERIGANVLTF. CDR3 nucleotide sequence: TGCGCCAGCAGCTTCCAGGGGACAGGGGAGCGAATTGGGGCCAACGTCCTGACTTTC.

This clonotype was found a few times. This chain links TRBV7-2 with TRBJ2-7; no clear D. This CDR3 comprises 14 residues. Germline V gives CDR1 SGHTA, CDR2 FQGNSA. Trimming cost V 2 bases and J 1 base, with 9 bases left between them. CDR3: CASSLNFLSYEQYF. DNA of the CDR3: TGTGCCAGCAGCTTAAACTTCCTATCCTACGAGCAGTACTTC.

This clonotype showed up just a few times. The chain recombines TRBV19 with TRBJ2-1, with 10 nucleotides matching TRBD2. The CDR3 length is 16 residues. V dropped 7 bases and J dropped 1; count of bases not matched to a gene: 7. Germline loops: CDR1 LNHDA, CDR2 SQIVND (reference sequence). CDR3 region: CASTPLAGASYNEQFF. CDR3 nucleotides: TGTGCCAGTACCCCGCTAGCGGGAGCATCCTACAATGAGCAGTTCTTC.

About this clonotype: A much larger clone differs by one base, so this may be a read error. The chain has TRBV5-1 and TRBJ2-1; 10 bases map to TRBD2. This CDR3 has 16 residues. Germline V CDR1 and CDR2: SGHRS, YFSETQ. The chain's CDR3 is CANSLMTSGLYNEQFF. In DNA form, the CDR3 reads TGCGCCAACAGCCTAATGACTAGCGGGTTGTACAATGAGCAGTTCTTC.

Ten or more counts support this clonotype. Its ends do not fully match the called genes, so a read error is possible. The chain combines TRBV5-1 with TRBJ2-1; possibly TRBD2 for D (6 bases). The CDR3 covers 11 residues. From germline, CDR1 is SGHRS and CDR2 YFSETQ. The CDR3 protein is CASSLEGGSVF. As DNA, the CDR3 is TGCGCCAGCAGCTTGGAGGGAGGCTCGGTCTTC.

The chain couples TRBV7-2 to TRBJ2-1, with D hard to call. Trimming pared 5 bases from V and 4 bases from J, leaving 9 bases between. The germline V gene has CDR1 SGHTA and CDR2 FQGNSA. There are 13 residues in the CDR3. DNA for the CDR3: TGTGCCAGCAGCCGGGCCAGGTACAATGAGCAGTTCTTC. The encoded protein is CASSRARYNEQFF.

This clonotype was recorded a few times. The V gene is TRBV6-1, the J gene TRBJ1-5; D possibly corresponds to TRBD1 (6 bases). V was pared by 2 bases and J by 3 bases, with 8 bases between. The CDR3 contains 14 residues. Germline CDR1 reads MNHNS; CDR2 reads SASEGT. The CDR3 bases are TGTGCCAGCAGTGAAAGGGACAACAATCAGCCCCAGCATTTT. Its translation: CASSERDNNQPQHF.

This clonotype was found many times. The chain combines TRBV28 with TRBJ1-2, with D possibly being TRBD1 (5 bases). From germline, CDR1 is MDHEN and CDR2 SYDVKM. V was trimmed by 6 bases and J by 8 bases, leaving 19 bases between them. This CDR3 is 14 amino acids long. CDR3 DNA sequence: TGTGCCAGCAGAACCCAGACAGCCTTGGAGGGCTACACCTTC. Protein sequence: CASRTQTALEGYTF.

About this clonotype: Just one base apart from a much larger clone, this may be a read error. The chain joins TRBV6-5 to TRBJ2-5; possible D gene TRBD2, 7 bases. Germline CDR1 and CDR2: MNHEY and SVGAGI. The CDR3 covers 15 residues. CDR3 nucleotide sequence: TGTGCCAGCAGTTTGGCGTTGGGGGGGCAAGGGACCCAGTACTTC. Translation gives CASSLALGGQGTQYF.

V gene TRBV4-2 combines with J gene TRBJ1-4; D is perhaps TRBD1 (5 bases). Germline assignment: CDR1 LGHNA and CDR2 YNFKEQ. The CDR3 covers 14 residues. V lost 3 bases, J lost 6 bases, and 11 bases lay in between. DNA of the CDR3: TGTGCCAGCAGCCAGGGGACCGATGATGAAAAACTGTTTTTT. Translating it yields CASSQGTDDEKLFF.

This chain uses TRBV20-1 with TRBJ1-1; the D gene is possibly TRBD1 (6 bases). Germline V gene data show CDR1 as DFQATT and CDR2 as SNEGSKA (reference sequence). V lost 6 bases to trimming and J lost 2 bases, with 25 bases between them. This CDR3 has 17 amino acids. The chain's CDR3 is CSALGGQGPPRNTEAFF. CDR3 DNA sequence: TGCAGTGCCCTGGGGGGGCAGGGGCCACCCCGCAACACTGAAGCTTTCTTT.